The 12 T cell receptor beta chains reported below all come from one sample, sequenced in a study of blood T cells in healthy people across ages. A second PCR of roughly 7 to 11 cycles used a sample-barcoded 5' primer and a J-beta primer mix. TCRdb re-called the 5' RACE reads through MiXCR, storing one row per CDR3 protein. The sample holds almost 300,000 distinct CDR3 sequences; 27% are singletons and the top ten take approximately 28%. Material: blood. These receptors came from a woman in her seventies in good health.

This clonotype has more than one count but fewer than ten. The chain carries TRBV5-6 and TRBJ1-6; D is uncertain. Germline V gene sequence: CDR1 SGHDT, CDR2 YYEEEE. V shed 4 bases and J shed 9 bases, with 20 bases lying between them. The CDR3 runs to 16 residues. CDR3: CASSTLSAPPLSPLHF. CDR3 DNA: TGTGCCAGCAGCACTCTGTCAGCCCCACCTCTTTCACCCCTCCACTTT.

In its sample, this clonotype was seen many times. The chain links TRBV5-6 to TRBJ2-3; 8 nucleotides align to TRBD2. V lost 1 base to trimming and J lost 5 bases; unmatched junction nucleotides: 9. This CDR3 has 16 amino acids. In germline, CDR1 is SGHDT, CDR2 YYEEEE. This chain's CDR3 is CASSLYGRGAKDTQYF. The CDR3, as DNA: TGTGCCAGCAGCTTGTACGGGCGGGGGGCGAAAGATACGCAGTATTTT.

This clonotype turned up a few times. The chain links TRBV5-6 to TRBJ2-7, with D perhaps TRBD1 (6 bases). V lost 2 bases and J lost 0, with 9 bases in between. This CDR3 comprises 14 residues. From germline, CDR1 is SGHDT and CDR2 YYEEEE. In DNA, the CDR3 is TGTGCCAGCAGCTTCTGGACAGACTCCTACGAGCAGTACTTC. Protein: CASSFWTDSYEQYF.

This clonotype turned up a few times. The chain recombines TRBV20-1 with TRBJ2-4, with 7 positions matching TRBD1. Per germline, CDR1 DFQATT and CDR2 SNEGSKA (reference sequence). The CDR3 has 15 amino acids. V dropped 6 bases and J dropped 0; count of bases not matched to a gene: 8. The CDR3 DNA is TGCAGTGCCCCAAGACAGGGCTCAGCCAAAAACATTCAGTACTTC. Translation gives CSAPRQGSAKNIQYF.

This clonotype was detected only a few times. V gene TRBV28 combines with J gene TRBJ2-4; the match to TRBD1 covers 7 bases. The CDR3 totals 15 residues. V lost 4 bases, J lost 6 bases, and 9 bases stayed unmatched. The germline V gene encodes CDR1 MDHEN and CDR2 SYDVKM. The CDR3 reads CASSSRTGPANIQYF. Here the CDR3 DNA reads TGTGCCAGCAGTTCCCGGACAGGCCCAGCAAACATTCAGTACTTC.

This clonotype was counted ten times or more. The chain links TRBV6-2 or TRBV6-3 to TRBJ1-2; 7 nucleotides agree with TRBD1. CDR1 is MNHEY and CDR2 is SVGEGT in the germline V gene. The CDR3 totals 13 residues. J was trimmed by 8 bases and V by 5 bases; bases with no gene match: 8. CDR3 sequence reads: CASSLTGRAGYTF. The CDR3 nucleotides are TGTGCCAGCAGTCTGACAGGGCGAGCGGGCTACACCTTC.

This clonotype was picked up many times. The CDR3 nucleotides are TGTGCCAGCAGTTCCGGACAGGGAGTTGAAAAACTGTTTTTT. It codes for CASSSGQGVEKLFF. V and J are TRBV12-3 or TRBV12-4 and TRBJ1-4; 8 bases map to TRBD1. There are 14 residues in the CDR3. V gave up 4 bases and J gave up 7 bases; unmatched junction bases: 5.

This clonotype was detected a few times. The J gene is TRBJ1-1, the V gene TRBV7-9; 7 positions match TRBD1. This CDR3 comprises 15 residues. Germline V lookup: CDR1 SEHNR, CDR2 FQNEAQ (reference sequence). V lost 4 bases to trimming and J lost 1 base; unmatched junction nucleotides: 6. Here the CDR3 reads CASSWDRPSNTEAFF. CDR3 sequence (DNA): TGTGCCAGCAGCTGGGACAGACCTTCGAACACTGAAGCTTTCTTT. Complete variable domain (other parts from reference TRBV7-9 and TRBJ1-1): DTGVSQNPRHKITKRGQNVTFRCDPISEHNRLYWYRQTLGQGPEFLTYFQNEAQLEKSRLLSDRFSAERPKGSFSTLEIQRTEQGDSAMYLCASSWDRPSNTEAFFGQGTRLTVV.

The V gene is TRBV12-3 or TRBV12-4, the J gene TRBJ2-5, with a possible D match to TRBD2 (6 bases). The V end was cut by 5 bases, the J end by 5 bases, with 12 bases between. This CDR3 is 13 amino acids long. CDR3 residues: CASSPLEGETQYF. The CDR3 DNA is TGTGCCAGCAGTCCTCTGGAGGGTGAGACCCAGTACTTC.

This chain uses TRBV14 with TRBJ1-2; TRBD1 might be the D (6 bases). In germline, CDR1 is SGHDN, CDR2 FVKESK. The CDR3 is 13 residues long. Trimming took 2 bases from V and 11 from J, leaving 15 bases between them. The CDR3 sequence: CASSQWQGSDYTF. The DNA for the CDR3 is TGTGCCAGCAGCCAATGGCAGGGGAGTGATTACACCTTC.

CDR3 in DNA: TGCAGCGTTCAACCCTCGACAGGGGGGGCAAAAGGCTACACCTTC. It yields the protein CSVQPSTGGAKGYTF. The chain is built from TRBV29-1 and TRBJ1-2; 9 bases align to TRBD1. V lost 5 bases and J lost 8; bases outside the gene matches: 15. The CDR3 is 15 amino acids. The germline V gene encodes CDR1 SQVTM and CDR2 ANQGSEA.

The rearrangement links TRBV3-1 to TRBJ2-5, with 12 bases aligning to TRBD2. Germline V gene data show CDR1 as LGHDT and CDR2 as YNNKEL (reference sequence). The CDR3 is made up of 18 amino acids. V dropped 3 bases and J dropped 5; count of bases not matched to a gene: 13. The CDR3 bases are TGTGCCAGCAGCCATTCGACCGGGACTAGCGGGCCCAGGGAGACCCAGTACTTC. Amino acids: CASSHSTGTSGPRETQYF.